This T cell receptor (beta chain) is drawn from a study of human T cells and chemical hapten exposure. Across the study: DPC at 0.01% went onto the upper back in patch tests, read at 6 days. Whole-study findings and limits: All donors were alopecia patients, so their immunity may differ from that of healthy people.

Time point defined: patch test 1, 2 weeks after DPC sensitization. Treatment defined: therapeutic diphenylcyclopropenone sensitization with weekly scalp DPC. TCRdb passed the RACE reads through MiXCR, listing each CDR3 protein once. The data contain tens of thousands of distinct CDR3 sequences, approximately 8% of them singletons. With 7 bases clipped from V and 4 bases from J, the junction kept 14 bases outside the gene matches. The CDR3 consists of 17 residues. Germline lookup yields CDR1 MNHEY and CDR2 SVGEGT. This clonotype was recorded many times. Its antigen is currently unknown. The chain is built from TRBV6-2 or TRBV6-3 and TRBJ2-3, with 10 bases aligning to TRBD2. The receptor comes from a woman aged 25 to 39 with alopecia areata. Some clones in this sample may be carry-over from other donors' samples. The sample was whole blood, taken in connection with sensitization to the hapten diphenylcyclopropenone (DPC). CDR3 sequence reads: CASMRESGGAGADTQYF. The CDR3 DNA is TGTGCCAGCATGAGGGAAAGCGGGGGGGCCGGGGCAGATACGCAGTATTTT.